This T cell receptor (beta chain) was captured by sequencing in a study of blood T cell repertoires in COVID-19. Turning to the study itself: Sites across the United States, Italy and Spain contributed samples from acute and convalescent COVID-19.

Produced via immunoSEQ multiplex PCR; TCRdb's table is partial and in-frame only. Seen here are about 140,000 clones, more than 60% observed once, and the top ten hold around 13%. CDR1 and CDR2 from the germline V gene are LNHDA and SQIVND (reference sequence). V shed 2 bases and J shed 3 bases, with 11 bases lying between them. The CDR3 has 15 amino acids. Material for sequencing was peripheral blood. This rearrangement joins TRBV19 to TRBJ1-5; D not resolved. This clonotype was obtained from an elderly man with acute or convalescent COVID-19. CDR3 residues: CASSINGEDNQPQHF. The CDR3 DNA reads as TGTGCCAGTAGTATAAACGGGGAGGACAATCAGCCCCAGCATTTT.